A single sample gave rise to the 8 T cell receptor beta chains below, sequenced in a study of cytomegalovirus exposure and HLA in healthy donors. The PCR employed 60 Vbeta primers together with 13 Jbeta primers. Method: immunoSEQ multiplex PCR; TCRdb's copy keeps in-frame clones and lacks some. This listing includes tens of thousands of clones. The specimen sequenced was PBMCs. Source of these receptors: a man under 40 in good health and CMV-seropositive.

V is TRBV30 and J is TRBJ2-5, with D unclear. The CDR3 totals 14 residues. V was clipped by 2 bases and J by 4 bases, with 14 bases between them. Germline V gene lookup returns CDR1 GTSNPN and CDR2 SVGIG (reference sequence). CDR3 nucleotides: TGTGCCTGGAGTCCAGTTACGAATGGAGAGACCCAGTACTTC. This sequence encodes CAWSPVTNGETQYF. The full variable domain, its missing parts supplied by reference TRBV30 and TRBJ2-5, is SQTIHQWPATLVQPVGSPLSLECTVEGTSNPNLYWYRQAAGRGLQLLFYSVGIGQISSEVPQNLSASRPQDRQFILSSKKLLLSDSGFYLCAWSPVTNGETQYFGPGTRLLVL.

The chain joins TRBV11-2 to TRBJ2-7; a weak D match, TRBD1 (5 bases). The V and J ends lost 2 bases and 3 bases respectively, with 8 bases between them. CDR1 SGHAT and CDR2 FQNNGV come from the germline V gene. This CDR3 comprises 13 residues. DNA for the CDR3: TGTGCCAGCAGCTTACAAGGGGACTACGAGCAGTACTTC. Translation gives CASSLQGDYEQYF.

The J gene is TRBJ1-2, the V gene TRBV6-1; 7 bases agree with TRBD1. This CDR3 is built from 13 residues. J was trimmed by 7 bases and V by 8 bases; bases with no gene match: 10. CDR1 MNHNS and CDR2 SASEGT come from the germline V gene. CDR3 region: CASSKDREFGYTF. In DNA, the CDR3 is TGTGCCAGCTCTAAAGACAGGGAGTTTGGCTACACCTTC.

J is TRBJ2-3 and V is TRBV9; 14 bases align to TRBD2. From germline, CDR1 is SGDLS and CDR2 YYNGEE. The trim removed 4 bases at V and 5 bases at J, leaving 9 bases unmatched. CDR3 length: 17 amino acids. CDR3 loop: CASSPTSGRALEDTQYF. DNA for the CDR3: TGTGCCAGCAGCCCGACTAGCGGGAGGGCCCTCGAAGATACGCAGTATTTT.

The rearrangement uses TRBV4-1 and TRBJ2-7; TRBD1 agrees at 8 bases. Germline loops: CDR1 MGHRA, CDR2 YSYEKL. The CDR3 contains 14 residues. The junction had 6 bases not matched to a gene; V was cut back by 6 bases and J by 2 bases. For the CDR3, the DNA is TGCGCCAGCAGTCGGGACAGGACCACCTACGAGCAGTACTTC. Residues: CASSRDRTTYEQYF.

The chain links TRBV7-3 to TRBJ2-2, with TRBD1 as a possible D gene (6 bases). Trimming cost V 5 bases and J 2 bases, with 18 bases left between them. The CDR3 is 17 amino acids. The germline gives CDR1 SGHTA, CDR2 FQGTGA. The CDR3 DNA is TGTGCCAGCAGCCCAGGACCCCGGGACAAAAACACCGGGGAGCTGTTTTTT. This encodes CASSPGPRDKNTGELFF.

V gene TRBV11-2 combines with J gene TRBJ2-4; tentative D call: TRBD2 (5 bases). V dropped 1 base and J dropped 5 bases, with 12 bases sitting between them. Per germline, CDR1 SGHAT and CDR2 FQNNGV. The CDR3 extends over 15 amino acids. The CDR3 spells CASSLVGRKENIQYF. The DNA for the CDR3 is TGTGCCAGCAGCTTAGTTGGGAGAAAAGAAAACATTCAGTACTTC.

The chain combines TRBV30 with TRBJ1-1, with 9 bases matching TRBD1. With 7 bases clipped from V and 8 bases from J, the junction kept 14 bases outside the gene matches. CDR1 and CDR2 from the germline V gene are GTSNPN and SVGIG (reference sequence). The CDR3 runs to 14 residues. CDR3 in amino acids: CALEKGTGIVEAFF. The CDR3 bases are TGTGCCTTGGAAAAGGGGACAGGGATCGTAGAAGCTTTCTTT.